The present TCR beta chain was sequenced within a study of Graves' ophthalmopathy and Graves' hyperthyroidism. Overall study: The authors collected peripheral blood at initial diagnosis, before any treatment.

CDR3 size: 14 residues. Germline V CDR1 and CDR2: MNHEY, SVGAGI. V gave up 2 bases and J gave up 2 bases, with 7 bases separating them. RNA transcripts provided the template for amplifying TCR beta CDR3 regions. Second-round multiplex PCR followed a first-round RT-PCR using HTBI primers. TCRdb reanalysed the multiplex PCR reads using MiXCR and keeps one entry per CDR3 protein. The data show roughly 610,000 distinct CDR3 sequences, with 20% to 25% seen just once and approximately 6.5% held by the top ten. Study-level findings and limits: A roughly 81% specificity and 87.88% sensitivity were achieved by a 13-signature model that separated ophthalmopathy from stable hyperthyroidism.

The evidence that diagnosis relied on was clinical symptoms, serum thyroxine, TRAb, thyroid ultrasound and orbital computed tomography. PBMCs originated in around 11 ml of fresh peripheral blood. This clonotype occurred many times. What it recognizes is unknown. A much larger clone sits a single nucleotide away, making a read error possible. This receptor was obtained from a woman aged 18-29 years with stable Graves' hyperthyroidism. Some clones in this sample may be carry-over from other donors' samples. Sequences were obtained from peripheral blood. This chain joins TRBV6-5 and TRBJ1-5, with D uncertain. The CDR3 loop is CASSYKAGNQPQHF. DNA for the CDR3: TGTGCCAGCAGTTACAAGGCGGGCAATCAGCCCCAGCATTTT.